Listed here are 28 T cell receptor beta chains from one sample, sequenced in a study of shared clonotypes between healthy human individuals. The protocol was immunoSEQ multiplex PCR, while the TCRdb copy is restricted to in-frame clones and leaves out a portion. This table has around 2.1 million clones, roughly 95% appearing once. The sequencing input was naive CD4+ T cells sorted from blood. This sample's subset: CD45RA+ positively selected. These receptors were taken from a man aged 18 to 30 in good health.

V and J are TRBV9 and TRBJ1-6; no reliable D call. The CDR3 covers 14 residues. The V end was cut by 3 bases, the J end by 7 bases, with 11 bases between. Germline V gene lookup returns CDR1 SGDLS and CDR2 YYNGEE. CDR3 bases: TGTGCCAGCAGCGCCAGTCGAGGGAATTCACCCCTCCACTTT. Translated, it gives CASSASRGNSPLHF.

For the CDR3, the DNA is TGTGCCAGCAGTCGGGAGCTGAACACTGAAGCTTTCTTT. It yields the protein CASSRELNTEAFF. This chain uses TRBV7-8 with TRBJ1-1; no clear D. Germline assignment: CDR1 SGHVS and CDR2 FQNEAQ. The CDR3 is 13 amino acids. V was pared by 6 bases and J by 0 bases, with 8 bases between.

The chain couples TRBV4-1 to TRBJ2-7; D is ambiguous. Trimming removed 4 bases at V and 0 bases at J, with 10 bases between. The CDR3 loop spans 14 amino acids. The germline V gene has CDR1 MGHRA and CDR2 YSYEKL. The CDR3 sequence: CASSPGPVSYEQYF. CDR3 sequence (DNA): TGCGCCAGCAGCCCAGGCCCGGTCTCCTACGAGCAGTACTTC.

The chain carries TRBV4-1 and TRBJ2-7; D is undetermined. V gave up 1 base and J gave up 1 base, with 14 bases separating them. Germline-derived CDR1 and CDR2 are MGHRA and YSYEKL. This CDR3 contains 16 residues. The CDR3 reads CASSQAFGQLSYEQYF. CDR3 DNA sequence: TGCGCCAGCAGCCAAGCATTCGGGCAGCTTTCCTACGAGCAGTACTTC.

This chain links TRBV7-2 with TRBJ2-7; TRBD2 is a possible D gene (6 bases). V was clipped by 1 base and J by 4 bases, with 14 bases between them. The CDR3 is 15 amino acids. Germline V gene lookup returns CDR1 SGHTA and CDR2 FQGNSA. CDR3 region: CASSLDRRDAYEQYF. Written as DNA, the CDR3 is TGTGCCAGCAGCTTAGACAGGCGGGACGCGTACGAGCAGTACTTC. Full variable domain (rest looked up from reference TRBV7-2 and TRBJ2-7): GAGVSQSPSNKVTEKGKDVELRCDPISGHTALYWYRQSLGQGLEFLIYFQGNSAPDKSGLPSDRFSAERTGGSVSTLTIQRTQQEDSAVYLCASSLDRRDAYEQYFGPGTRLTVT.

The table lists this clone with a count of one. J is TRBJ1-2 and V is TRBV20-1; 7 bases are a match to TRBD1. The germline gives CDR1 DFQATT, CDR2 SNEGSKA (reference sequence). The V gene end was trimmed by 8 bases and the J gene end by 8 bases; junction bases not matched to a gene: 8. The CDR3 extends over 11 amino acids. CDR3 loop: CSLTGKRGYTF. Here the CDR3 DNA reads TGCAGTTTGACAGGGAAGCGGGGCTACACCTTC.

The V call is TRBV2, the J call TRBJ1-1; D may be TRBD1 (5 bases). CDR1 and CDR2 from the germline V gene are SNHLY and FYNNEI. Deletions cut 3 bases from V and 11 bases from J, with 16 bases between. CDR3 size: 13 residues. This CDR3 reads CASSDSMGPGAFF. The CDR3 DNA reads TGTGCCAGCAGTGATTCAATGGGGCCGGGGGCTTTCTTT.

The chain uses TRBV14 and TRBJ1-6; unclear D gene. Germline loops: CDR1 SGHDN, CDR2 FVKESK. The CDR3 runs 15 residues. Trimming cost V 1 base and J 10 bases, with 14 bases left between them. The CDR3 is CASSQGKGGRSPLHF. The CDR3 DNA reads TGTGCCAGCAGCCAAGGAAAAGGCGGGAGGTCACCCCTCCACTTT.

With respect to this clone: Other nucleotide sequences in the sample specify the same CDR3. CDR3 sequence reads: CASSEGYYGYTF. The CDR3 DNA reads TGTGCCAGCAGTGAAGGGTACTATGGCTACACCTTC. The chain recombines TRBV6-1 with TRBJ1-2; D ambiguous. The CDR3 has 12 amino acids. Per the germline V gene, CDR1 is MNHNS and CDR2 is SASEGT. V lost 1 base and J lost 3, with 3 bases in between.

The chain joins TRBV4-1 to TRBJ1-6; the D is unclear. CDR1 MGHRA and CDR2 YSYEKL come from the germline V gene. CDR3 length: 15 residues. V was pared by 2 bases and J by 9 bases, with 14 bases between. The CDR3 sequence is CASSQLSGNVSPLHF. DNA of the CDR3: TGCGCCAGCAGCCAACTTTCAGGCAACGTTTCACCCCTCCACTTT.

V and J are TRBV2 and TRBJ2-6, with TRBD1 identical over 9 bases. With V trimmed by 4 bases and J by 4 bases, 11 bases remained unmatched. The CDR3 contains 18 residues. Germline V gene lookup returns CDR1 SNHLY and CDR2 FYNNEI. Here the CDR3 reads CASSGLDRGSGGANVLTF. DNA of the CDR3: TGTGCCAGCAGTGGTTTGGACAGGGGTTCGGGAGGGGCCAACGTCCTGACTTTC.

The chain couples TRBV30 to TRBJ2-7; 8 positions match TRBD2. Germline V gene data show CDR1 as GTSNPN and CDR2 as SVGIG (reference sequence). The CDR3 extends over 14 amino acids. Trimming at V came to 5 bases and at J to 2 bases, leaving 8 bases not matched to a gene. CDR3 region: CAWSPGTRPYEQYF. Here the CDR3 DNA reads TGTGCCTGGTCCCCCGGGACTAGGCCCTACGAGCAGTACTTC.

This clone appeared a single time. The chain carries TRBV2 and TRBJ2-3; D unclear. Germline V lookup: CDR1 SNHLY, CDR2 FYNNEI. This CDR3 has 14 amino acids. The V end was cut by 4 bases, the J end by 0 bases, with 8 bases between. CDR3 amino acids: CASSALSSTDTQYF. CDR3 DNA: TGTGCCAGCAGTGCGCTAAGTAGCACAGATACGCAGTATTTT. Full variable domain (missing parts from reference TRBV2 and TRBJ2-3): EPEVTQTPSHQVTQMGQEVILRCVPISNHLYFYWYRQILGQKVEFLVSFYNNEISEKSEIFDDQFSVERPDGSNFTLKIRSTKLEDSAMYFCASSALSSTDTQYFGPGTRLTVL.

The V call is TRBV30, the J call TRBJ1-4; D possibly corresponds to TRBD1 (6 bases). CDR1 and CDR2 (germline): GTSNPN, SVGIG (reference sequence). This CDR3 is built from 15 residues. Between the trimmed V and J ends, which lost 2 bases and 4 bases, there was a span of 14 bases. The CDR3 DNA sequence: TGTGCCTGGAGTCGGGGACAAGGGGATAATGAAAAACTGTTTTTT. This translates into CAWSRGQGDNEKLFF.

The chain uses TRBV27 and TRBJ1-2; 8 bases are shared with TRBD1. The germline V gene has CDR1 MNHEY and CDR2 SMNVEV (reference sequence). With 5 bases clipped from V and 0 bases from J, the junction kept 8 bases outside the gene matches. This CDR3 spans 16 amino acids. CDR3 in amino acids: CASSERTGRPNYGYTF. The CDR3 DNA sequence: TGTGCCAGCAGTGAAAGGACAGGGCGCCCTAACTATGGCTACACCTTC.

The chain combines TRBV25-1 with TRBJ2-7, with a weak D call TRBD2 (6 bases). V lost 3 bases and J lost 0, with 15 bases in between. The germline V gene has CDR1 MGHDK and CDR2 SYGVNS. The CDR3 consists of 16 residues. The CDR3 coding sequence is TGTGCCAGCAGTGATATGGGGGGATCGGGCTCCTACGAGCAGTACTTC. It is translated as CASSDMGGSGSYEQYF.

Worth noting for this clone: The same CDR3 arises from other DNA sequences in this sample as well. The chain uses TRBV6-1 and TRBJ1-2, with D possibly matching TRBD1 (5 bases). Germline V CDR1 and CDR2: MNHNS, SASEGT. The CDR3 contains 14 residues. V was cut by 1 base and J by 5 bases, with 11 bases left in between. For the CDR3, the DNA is TGTGCCAGCAGTGAAGGACGGCAGGGATATGGCTACACCTTC. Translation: CASSEGRQGYGYTF.

The DNA of the CDR3 is TGCGCCAGCAGCCTATCCGGGACTAGCGGTGGAGAGACCCAGTACTTC. Translating gives CASSLSGTSGGETQYF. This sequence joins TRBV4-1 and TRBJ2-5; 11 nucleotides align to TRBD2. V was clipped by 4 bases and J by 4 bases; unmatched bases: 8. The CDR3 runs to 16 residues. Germline CDR1 is MGHRA and CDR2 is YSYEKL.

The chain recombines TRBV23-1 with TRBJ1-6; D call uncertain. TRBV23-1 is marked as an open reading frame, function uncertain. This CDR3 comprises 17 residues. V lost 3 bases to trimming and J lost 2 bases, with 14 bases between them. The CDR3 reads CASSHRALKTYNSPLHF. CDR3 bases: TGCGCCAGCAGTCACCGCGCCTTGAAGACCTATAATTCACCCCTCCACTTT.

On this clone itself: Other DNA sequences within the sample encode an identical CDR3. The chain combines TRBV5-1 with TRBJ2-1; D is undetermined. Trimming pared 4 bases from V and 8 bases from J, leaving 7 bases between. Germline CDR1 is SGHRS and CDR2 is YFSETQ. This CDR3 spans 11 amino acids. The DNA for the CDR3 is TGCGCCAGCAGCGGCGACTATGAGCAGTTCTTC. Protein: CASSGDYEQFF.

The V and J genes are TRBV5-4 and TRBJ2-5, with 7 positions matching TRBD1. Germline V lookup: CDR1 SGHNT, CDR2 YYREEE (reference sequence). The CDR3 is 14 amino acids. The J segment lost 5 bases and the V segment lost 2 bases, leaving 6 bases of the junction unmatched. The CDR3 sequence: CASSLGGQRETQYF. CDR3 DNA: TGTGCCAGCAGCTTAGGGGGACAGAGGGAGACCCAGTACTTC.

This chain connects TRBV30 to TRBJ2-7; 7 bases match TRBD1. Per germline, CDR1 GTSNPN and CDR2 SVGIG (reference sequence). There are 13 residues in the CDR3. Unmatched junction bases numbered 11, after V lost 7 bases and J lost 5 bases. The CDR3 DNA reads TGTGCCTTCTCCATAGTTGGACAGGACGAGCAGTACTTC. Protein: CAFSIVGQDEQYF.

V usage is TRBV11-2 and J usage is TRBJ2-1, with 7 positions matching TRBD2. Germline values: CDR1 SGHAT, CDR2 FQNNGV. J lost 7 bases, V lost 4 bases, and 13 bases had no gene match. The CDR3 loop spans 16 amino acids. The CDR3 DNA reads TGTGCCAGCAGCTCGGTCGTGGCGGGAGTCGCGAATGAGCAGTTCTTC. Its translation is CASSSVVAGVANEQFF. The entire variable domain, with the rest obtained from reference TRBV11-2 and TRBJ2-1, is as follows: EAGVAQSPRYKIIEKRQSVAFWCNPISGHATLYWYQQILGQGPKLLIQFQNNGVVDDSQLPKDRFSAERLKGVDSTLKIQPAKLEDSAVYLCASSSVVAGVANEQFFGPGTRLTVL.

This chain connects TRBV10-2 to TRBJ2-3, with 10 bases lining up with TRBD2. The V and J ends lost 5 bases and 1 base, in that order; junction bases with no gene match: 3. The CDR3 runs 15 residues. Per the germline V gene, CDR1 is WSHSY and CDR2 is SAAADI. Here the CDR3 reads CASSRTSGRTDTQYF. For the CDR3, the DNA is TGCGCCAGCAGTCGGACTAGCGGACGCACAGATACGCAGTATTTT.

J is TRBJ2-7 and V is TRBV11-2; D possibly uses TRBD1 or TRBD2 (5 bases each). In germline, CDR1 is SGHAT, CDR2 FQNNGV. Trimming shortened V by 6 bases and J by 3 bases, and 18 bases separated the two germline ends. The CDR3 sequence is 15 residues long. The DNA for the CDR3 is TGTGCCAGCAGGGCTCCTGGGACGTTCAGCTACGAGCAGTACTTC. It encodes CASRAPGTFSYEQYF.

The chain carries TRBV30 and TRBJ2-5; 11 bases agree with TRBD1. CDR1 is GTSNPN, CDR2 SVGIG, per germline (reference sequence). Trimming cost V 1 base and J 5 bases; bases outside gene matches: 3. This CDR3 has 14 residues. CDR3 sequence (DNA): TGTGCCTGGAGTGGGGGACAGGGGGGTGAGACCCAGTACTTC. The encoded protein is CAWSGGQGGETQYF.

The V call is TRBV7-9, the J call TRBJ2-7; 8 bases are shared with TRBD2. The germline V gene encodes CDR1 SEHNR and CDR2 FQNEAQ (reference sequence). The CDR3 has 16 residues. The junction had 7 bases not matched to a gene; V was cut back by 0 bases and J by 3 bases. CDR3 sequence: CASSLAGGRSLYEQYF. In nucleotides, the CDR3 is TGTGCCAGCAGCTTAGCAGGCGGGAGGTCCCTCTACGAGCAGTACTTC.

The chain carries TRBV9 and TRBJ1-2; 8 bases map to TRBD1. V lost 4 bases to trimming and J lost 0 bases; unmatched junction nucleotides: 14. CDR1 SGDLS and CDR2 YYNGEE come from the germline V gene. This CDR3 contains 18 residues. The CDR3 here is CASSRGWTGSSSNYGYTF. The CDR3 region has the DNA TGTGCCAGCAGCCGAGGGTGGACAGGGTCCTCCTCTAACTATGGCTACACCTTC.